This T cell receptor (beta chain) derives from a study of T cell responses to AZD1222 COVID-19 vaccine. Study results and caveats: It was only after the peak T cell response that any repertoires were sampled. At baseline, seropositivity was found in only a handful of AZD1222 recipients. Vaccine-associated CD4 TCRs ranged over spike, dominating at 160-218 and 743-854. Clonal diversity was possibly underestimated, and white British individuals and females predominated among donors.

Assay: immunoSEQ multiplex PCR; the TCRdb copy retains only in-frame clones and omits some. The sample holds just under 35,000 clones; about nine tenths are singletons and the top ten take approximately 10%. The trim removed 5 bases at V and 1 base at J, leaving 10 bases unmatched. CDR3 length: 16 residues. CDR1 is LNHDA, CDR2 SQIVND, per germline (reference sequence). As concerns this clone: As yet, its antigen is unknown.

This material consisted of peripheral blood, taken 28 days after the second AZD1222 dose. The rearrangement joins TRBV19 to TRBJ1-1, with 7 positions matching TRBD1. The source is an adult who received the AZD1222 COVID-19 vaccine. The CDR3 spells CASSLRTGRENTEAFF. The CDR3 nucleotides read TGTGCCAGTAGTCTCCGGACAGGACGAGAGAACACTGAAGCTTTCTTT.